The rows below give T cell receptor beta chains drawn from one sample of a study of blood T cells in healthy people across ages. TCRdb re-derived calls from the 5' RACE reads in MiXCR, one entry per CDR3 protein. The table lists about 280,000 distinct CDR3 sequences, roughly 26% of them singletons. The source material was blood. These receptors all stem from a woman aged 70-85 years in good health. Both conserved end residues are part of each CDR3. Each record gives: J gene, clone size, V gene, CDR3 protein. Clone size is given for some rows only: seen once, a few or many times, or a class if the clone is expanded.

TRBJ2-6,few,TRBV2,CASDSSGANVLTF
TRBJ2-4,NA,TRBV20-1,CSAQVGDIQYF
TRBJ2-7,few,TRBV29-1,CSAHGTRSYEQYF
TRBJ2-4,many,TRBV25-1,CASSEGGNRAKNIQYF
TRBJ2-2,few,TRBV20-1,CSARDGTSGIRAGELFF
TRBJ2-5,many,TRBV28,CASSLGGRRGETQYF
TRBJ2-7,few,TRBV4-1,CASSQEEYGTYEQYF
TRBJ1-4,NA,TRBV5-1,CASSLGDDGQYGKLFF
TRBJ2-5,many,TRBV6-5,CASRALLKETQYF
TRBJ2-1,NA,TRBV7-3,CASSLRREWSEQFF
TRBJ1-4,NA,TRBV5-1,CASSLARGADEKLFF
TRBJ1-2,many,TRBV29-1,CSVEGTGVGGYTF
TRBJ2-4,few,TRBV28,CASSPGLLAKNIQYF
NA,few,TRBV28,CASRGEEFYEQYF
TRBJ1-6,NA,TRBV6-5,CASRGSGGESPLHF
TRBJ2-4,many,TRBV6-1,CASNLTGLKNIQYF
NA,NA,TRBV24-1,CATSDSLYEQYF
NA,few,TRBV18,CASSRGQGNGNEQFF
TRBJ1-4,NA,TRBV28,CASSLRGSTNEELFF
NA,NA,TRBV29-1,CSVLAGEEAQYF
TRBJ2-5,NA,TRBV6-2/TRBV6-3,CASNGEETQYF
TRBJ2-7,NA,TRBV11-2,CASSPMTGTYEQYF
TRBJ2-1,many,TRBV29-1,CSVGVLAGAEQFF
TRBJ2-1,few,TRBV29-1,CSAILAGFSTEQFF
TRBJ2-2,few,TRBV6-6,CASTRTSNTGELFF
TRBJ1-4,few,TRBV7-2,CASSPGGQALTREKLFF
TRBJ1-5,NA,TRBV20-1,CSASPTPNQPQHF
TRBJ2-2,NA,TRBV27,CASSRGNTTGELFF
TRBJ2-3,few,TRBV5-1,CATRLGRTDTQYF
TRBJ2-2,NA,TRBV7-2,CASSQRPPNTGELFF
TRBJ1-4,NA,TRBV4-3,CASSAWMGGSEKLFF
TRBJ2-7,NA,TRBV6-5,CASSYGRGGEQYF
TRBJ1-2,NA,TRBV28,CASGSNADYGYTF
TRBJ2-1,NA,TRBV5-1,CASSPGTRLTGEQFF
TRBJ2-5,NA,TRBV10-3,CAISDRDRQETQYF
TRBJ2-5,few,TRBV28,CASSPGRARQYF
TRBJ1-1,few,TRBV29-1,CSVAGPRAFF
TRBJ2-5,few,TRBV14,CASSQSKTQYF
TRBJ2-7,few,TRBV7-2,CASSLRAGDEQYF
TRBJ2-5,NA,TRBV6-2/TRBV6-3,CASSRGLGETQYF
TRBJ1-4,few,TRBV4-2,CASSQGTGLATNEKLFF
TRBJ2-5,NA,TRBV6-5,CASSYRYRDQETQYF
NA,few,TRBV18,CASSPRGLDYEQYF
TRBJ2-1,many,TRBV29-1,CSVEYWQSSYNEQFF
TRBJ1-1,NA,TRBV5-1,CASSLGLLNTEAFF
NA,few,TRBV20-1,CSARSLGAVSYEQYF
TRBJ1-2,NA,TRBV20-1,CSARETGVRSYGYTF
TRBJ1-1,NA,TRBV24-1,CATNHTGGGMNTEAFF
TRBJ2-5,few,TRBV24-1,CATSDFAARGETRYF
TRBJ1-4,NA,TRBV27,CASSFRQGPGKLFF
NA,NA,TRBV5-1,CASSPGTSGSSSEQFF
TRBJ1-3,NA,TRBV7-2,CASSGGGLSGNTIYF
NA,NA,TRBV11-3,CASSLGIAGVYNEQFF
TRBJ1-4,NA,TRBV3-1,CASSQDYFKRQGDEKLFF
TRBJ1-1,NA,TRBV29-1,CSVEGGITEAFF
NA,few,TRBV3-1,CASSQSGTSTVNEQFF
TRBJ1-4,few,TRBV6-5,CASSHWEDNEKLFF
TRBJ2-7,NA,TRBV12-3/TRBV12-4,CASRGDGSSYEQYF
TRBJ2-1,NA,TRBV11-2,CASSPLASSSYNEQFF
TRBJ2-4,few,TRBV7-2,CASSLVVSVNIQYF